This is a list of T cell receptor beta chains from one sample in a study of human T cells and chemical hapten exposure. TCRdb processed the RACE reads anew with MiXCR; each CDR3 protein has one entry. Found here are 350,000 to 400,000 distinct CDR3 sequences, approximately 5.1% of them singletons; the top ten hold 2.5% to 3%. The input for sequencing was whole blood, taken in connection with sensitization to the hapten diphenylcyclopropenone (DPC). These receptors were taken from a woman in her forties or fifties with alopecia areata. Some clones in this sample may be carry-over from other donors' samples. Each CDR3 is given with its conserved first and last residue. The D gene is left open where the match is weak. Rows may omit the clone size; those that give it use once, few, many or a size class.

v_call	d_call	clone_size	j_call	cdr3_nt	cdr3_aa
TRBV6-2/TRBV6-3	NA	few	TRBJ2-1	TGTGCCAGCAGTTACACCGGAAATGAGCAGTTCTTC	CASSYTGNEQFF
TRBV13	NA	many	TRBJ2-5	TGTGCCAGCAGCTTACGTGGTTACCAAGAGACCCAGTACTTC	CASSLRGYQETQYF
TRBV20-1	NA	few	TRBJ2-5	TGCAGTGCTAGAGATTATGGTCGCGGGCCAGAGACCCAGTACTTC	CSARDYGRGPETQYF
TRBV20-1	NA	NA	TRBJ1-2	TGCAGTGCTAGAATTGTGGGGGACTATGGCTACACCTTC	CSARIVGDYGYTF
TRBV7-9	TRBD2	many	TRBJ2-3	TGTGCCAGCAGTTACCGACTAGCGGGGGCCAGCACAGATACGCAGTATTTT	CASSYRLAGASTDTQYF
TRBV10-2	NA	few	TRBJ2-2	TGCGCCAGCAGGCAAGGTGCTGGGGAGCTGTTTTTT	CASRQGAGELFF
TRBV4-2	TRBD1	few	TRBJ2-3	TGTGCCAGCAGCCCGATAACCGGGACAGGGGACTTAAGCACAGATACGCAGTATTTT	CASSPITGTGDLSTDTQYF
TRBV4-3	NA	NA	TRBJ2-3	TGCGCCAGCAGCCAAGATCTGTCGCAGTTCCGCACAGATACGCAGTATTTT	CASSQDLSQFRTDTQYF
TRBV10-2	NA	NA	TRBJ1-1	TGCGCCAGTGCTGGGGGGGCCACTGAAGCTTTCTTT	CASAGGATEAFF
TRBV2	NA	many	TRBJ2-5	TGTGCCAGCAGTCGCGCCCCCAAGACCCAGTACTTC	CASSRAPKTQYF
TRBV6-6	TRBD2	many	TRBJ2-1	TGTGCCAGCAGGGTAGCGGGAGTTCACAATGAGCAGTTCTTC	CASRVAGVHNEQFF
TRBV6-2/TRBV6-3	NA	many	TRBJ1-1	TGTGCCAGCAGTTACAGGGGTTTTGGGACTGAAGCTTTCTTT	CASSYRGFGTEAFF
TRBV3-1	TRBD1	NA	TRBJ1-2	TGTGCCAGCAGCCATCGACCGGGACAGCTTAACTATGGCTACACCTTC	CASSHRPGQLNYGYTF
TRBV28	NA	many	TRBJ1-1	TGTGCCAGCATTCCTCCCGGGGCGTCCGCGGCTGAAGCTTTCTTT	CASIPPGASAAEAFF
TRBV20-1	TRBD2	many	TRBJ2-3	TGCAGTGCTAGAGGGACTAGCGGGGGGCGAGATACGCAGTATTTT	CSARGTSGGRDTQYF
TRBV28	NA	many	TRBJ1-1	TGTGCCAGCAGTTTGTGGGGCGGGTACACTGAAGCTTTCTTT	CASSLWGGYTEAFF
TRBV5-1	TRBD1	many	TRBJ2-7	TGCGCCAGCAGCTTGGGGACAGGGGGTGACGAGCAGTACTTC	CASSLGTGGDEQYF
TRBV28	TRBD1	many	TRBJ2-7	TGTGCCAGCAGTTTCAGGGGGCTGTCCTACGAGCAGTACTTC	CASSFRGLSYEQYF
TRBV29-1	NA	few	TRBJ1-1	TGCAGCGCACTACTCCGGGGCGTGGATACTGAAGCTTTCTTT	CSALLRGVDTEAFF
TRBV10-3	TRBD2	many	TRBJ2-1	TGTGCCATCAGCAGCGGGAGTCCCCACAATGAGCAGTTCTTC	CAISSGSPHNEQFF
TRBV12-3/TRBV12-4	NA	many	TRBJ2-2	TGTGCCAGCAGAGCCGGAGGGCCGAACACCGGGGAGCTGTTTTTT	CASRAGGPNTGELFF
TRBV6-6	NA	many	TRBJ1-5	TGTGCCAGCAGCCGGGGGCATGGAGACAATCAGCCCCAGCATTTT	CASSRGHGDNQPQHF
TRBV29-1	NA	NA	TRBJ2-3	TGCAGCGTTACCCGGGGGCAGGCGAGCACAGATACGCAGTATTTT	CSVTRGQASTDTQYF
TRBV7-2	NA	few	TRBJ2-3	TGTGCCAGCAGCTCCCGGTTCGCGGGAACAGATACGCAGTATTTT	CASSSRFAGTDTQYF
TRBV5-5	TRBD1	many	TRBJ1-5	TGTGCCAGCAGCTTACGACAGGGCCGGGGCAATCAGCCCCAGCATTTT	CASSLRQGRGNQPQHF
TRBV12-3/TRBV12-4	NA	few	TRBJ1-6	TGTGCCAGCAGCCTGGGGACCTCTCGGAATTCACCCCTCCACTTT	CASSLGTSRNSPLHF
TRBV7-8	NA	NA	TRBJ1-1	TGTGCCAGCAGCTTGGGGCAGGGTGGAGCTTTCTTT	CASSLGQGGAFF
TRBV28	NA	many	TRBJ2-7	TGTGCCAGCCCCCCCGCGAGTACTAGTCTGGGCGAGCAGTACTTC	CASPPASTSLGEQYF
TRBV6-5	NA	many	TRBJ1-1	TGTGCCAGCAGTTACTCGGTTGAGAACGGGGCCACTGAAGCTTTCTTT	CASSYSVENGATEAFF
TRBV7-2	NA	NA	TRBJ1-4	TGTGCCAGCAGCTTAGCGTCCCCGGGCACTAATGAAAAACTGTTTTTT	CASSLASPGTNEKLFF
TRBV3-1	TRBD2	NA	TRBJ2-1	TGTGCCAGCAGCCAAGTGGGCGGGGGGGCCTACAATGAGCAGTTCTTC	CASSQVGGGAYNEQFF
TRBV7-9	NA	many	TRBJ1-2	TGTGCCAGCAGCTTAAACGGCGTCTATGGCTACACCTTC	CASSLNGVYGYTF
TRBV6-2/TRBV6-3	NA	many	TRBJ2-1	TGTGCCAGCAGTTATCCGGGTGAGCAGTTCTTC	CASSYPGEQFF
TRBV9	TRBD1	NA	TRBJ2-3	TGTGCCAGCAGCCTACGACGTGGGACAGGGCCCACAGATACGCAGTATTTT	CASSLRRGTGPTDTQYF
TRBV28	TRBD1	NA	TRBJ1-5	TGTGCCAGCATACAGGGGGGAAGCAATCAGCCCCAGCATTTT	CASIQGGSNQPQHF
TRBV18	TRBD2	many	TRBJ2-7	TGTGCCAGCTCACCAGAGCTCCAGGGAGGGGCCTACGAGCAGTACTTC	CASSPELQGGAYEQYF
TRBV6-2/TRBV6-3	TRBD1	few	TRBJ2-3	TGTGCCAGCAGCCGTAGACAGGGAGAAGTAGATACGCAGTATTTT	CASSRRQGEVDTQYF
TRBV7-9	NA	few	TRBJ1-4	TGTGCCAGCAGCTATGAAGGGGATGAAAAACTGTTTTTT	CASSYEGDEKLFF
TRBV30	NA	few	TRBJ1-1	TGTGCCTGGAGTCCACCGGACGCGGGATTGAACACTGAAGCTTTCTTT	CAWSPPDAGLNTEAFF
TRBV18	NA	many	TRBJ2-6	TGTGCCAGCTCACCACGTACCATAGGAGGGTCCGGAGGGGCCAACGTCCTGACTTTC	CASSPRTIGGSGGANVLTF
TRBV6-1	NA	NA	TRBJ2-7	TGTGCCAGCAGTGAACACTCAGGCAGGGCCTACGAGCAGTACTTC	CASSEHSGRAYEQYF
TRBV29-1	NA	NA	TRBJ1-4	TGCAGCGTTGCCGGGATGGAAAAACTGTTTTTT	CSVAGMEKLFF
TRBV5-5	NA	many	TRBJ2-1	TGTGCCAGCAGCTTGGAAGCTAGCGTCGGTGAGCAGTTCTTC	CASSLEASVGEQFF
TRBV23-1	NA	many	TRBJ2-7	TGCGCCAGCAGTGAATGGGACCGTACCTACGAGCAGTACTTC	CASSEWDRTYEQYF
TRBV12-3/TRBV12-4	NA	many	TRBJ1-6	TGTGCCAGCAGTTTACGGGCAGATTATAATTCACCCCTCCACTTT	CASSLRADYNSPLHF
TRBV20-1	NA	once	TRBJ1-4	TGCGGTGCCACCGCCTACTCGGACCCAACTAATGAAAAACTGTTTTTT	CGATAYSDPTNEKLFF
TRBV7-2	NA	NA	TRBJ2-5	TGTGCCAGCAGCTTTATGGCGAGGACCCAAGAGACCCAGTACTTC	CASSFMARTQETQYF
TRBV7-2	NA	many	TRBJ1-5	TGTGCCAGCAGCCGGGACGATATTCAGCCCCAGCATTTT	CASSRDDIQPQHF
TRBV3-1	NA	few	TRBJ1-1	TGTGCCAGCAGCCCGCGAACGTGGTATGGGGACACTGAAGCTTTCTTT	CASSPRTWYGDTEAFF
TRBV2	NA	NA	TRBJ1-1	TGTGCCAGCACCGACCTGGACATAATCACTGAGGCTTTCTTT	CASTDLDIITEAFF
TRBV29-1	NA	NA	TRBJ1-5	TGCAGCGTTGAGGTGGCGGGGGATCAGCCCCAGCATTTT	CSVEVAGDQPQHF
TRBV7-6	NA	many	TRBJ1-3	TGTGCCAGCAGCTCCAGGGCTGGAAACACCATATATTTT	CASSSRAGNTIYF
TRBV12-3/TRBV12-4	NA	NA	TRBJ1-5	TGTGCCAGCTCCGCCACAGGGAATCAGCCCCAGCATTTT	CASSATGNQPQHF
TRBV27	NA	many	TRBJ2-3	TGTGCCAGCAGTTTATCGGTACTAGCAGATACGCAGTATTTT	CASSLSVLADTQYF